The clone carrying this T cell receptor (beta chain) was picked up many times. The TCR beta cDNA libraries carried unique molecular identifiers. Via MiXCR, TCRdb re-called the PCR reads, giving one row per CDR3 protein. Of about 160,000 distinct CDR3 sequences listed, 30% to 45% are singletons. This sample was taken from a study of post-analysis software for immune sequencing data. Study at large: Progressive-relapsing, secondary progressive and relapsing-remitting multiple sclerosis were among the disease courses included.

Source: blood, taken after autologous hematopoietic stem cell transplantation. The origin of this receptor is a girl aged 10-17 years with multiple sclerosis.

DNA of the CDR3: TGCAGTGGAGAGATGGGACTAGCGGGAGAAAGGGGTGAGCAGTTCTTC. Residues: CSGEMGLAGERGEQFF. The chain recombines TRBV20-1 with TRBJ2-1; 14 bases map to TRBD2. Germline values: CDR1 DFQATT, CDR2 SNEGSKA (reference sequence). The CDR3 spans 16 residues. The trim removed 7 bases at V and 9 bases at J, leaving 14 bases unmatched.